This T cell receptor (beta chain) comes out of a study of T cells in Graves' hyperthyroidism and ophthalmopathy. RNA transcripts were the template for amplifying TCR beta CDR3 regions. HTBI primers were employed in a first-round RT-PCR of the TCR CDR3. TCRdb used MiXCR to reprocess the multiplex PCR reads, holding one entry per CDR3 protein. In the table there are hundreds of thousands of distinct CDR3 sequences, approximately 14% of which are singletons. Trimming took 4 bases from V and 0 from J, leaving 16 bases between them. Per the germline V gene, CDR1 is SGHAT and CDR2 is FQNNGV. The length of the CDR3 is 17 residues. This clonotype was observed at least ten times. Diagnosing involved the use of clinical symptoms, serum thyroxine and TRAb, thyroid ultrasound and orbital computed tomography.

This clonotype originated in a woman in her 40s with Graves' ophthalmopathy. Sequencing used blood. The chain uses TRBV11-2 and TRBJ1-5, with a weak D call TRBD1 (5 bases). The CDR3, as DNA: TGTGCCAGCAGCTCCCGGGGGGGGGTGAATAGCAATCAGCCCCAGCATTTT. Protein: CASSSRGGVNSNQPQHF.